This TCR beta chain is from a study of T cells in Graves' hyperthyroidism and ophthalmopathy. Germline V gene sequence: CDR1 SGHAT, CDR2 FQNNGV. CDR3 length equals 16 residues. This clonotype was picked up a small number of times. A read error may account for a junction end that differs from germline. Cells are PBMCs isolated from more than 8.5 ml of fresh blood. RNA transcripts provided the source from which TCR beta CDR3 regions were amplified. The TCR CDR3 was amplified in a first-round RT-PCR using the HTBI primer set. One entry per CDR3 protein, called by TCRdb with MiXCR from the multiplex PCR reads. This sample has around 340,000 distinct CDR3 sequences, with 20% to 25% found just once.

The sequencing input was blood. J is TRBJ2-1 and V is TRBV11-2; 7 positions agree with TRBD2. This clonotype originated in a woman between 45 and 60 years old with Graves' hyperthyroidism. The CDR3 DNA follows: TGTGCCAGCAGCCCCGAGACTAGCCGAGCCTACAATGAGCAGTCCTTC. As protein: CASSPETSRAYNEQSF.